This T cell receptor (beta chain) was sequenced during a study of beta chain features in type 1 diabetes (dated by TCRdb to about 2018). Turning to the overall study: Mean age, gender distribution, total cell number and subset yield were not different between patients and healthy donors. Across all samples, roughly 110,000,000 sorted cells were examined, and cell number per subset correlated strongly with RNA yield. In the study, TCRB repertoires of sorted circulating CD4+ T cell subsets from recently diagnosed type 1 diabetes patients were compared with those of matched healthy donors. Regulatory and stem cell-like memory subsets were obtained from only 8 patients and about eight healthy donors, while naive and central memory subsets were obtained from all 30 or so donors.

CDR1 and CDR2 were assigned from the germline V gene (reference sequence) as LNHNV and YYDKDF. Its CDR3 holds 15 amino acids, cysteine through phenylalanine. CDR3 DNA is the only sequence kept; it has 45 bases, read in frame from the first base. V and J are truncated by 0 bases and 2 bases respectively, leaving an intervening sequence of 10 bases. Each donor gave one peripheral blood draw, averaging approximately 0.12 L, which was collected into heparinised tubes. Using a panel that included CD45RO, CCR7, CD25, CD127, CD95 and CD27, naive, central memory, regulatory and stem cell-like memory CD4+ T cells were sorted on a BD FACSAria II. Purity was above 95% for every sorted population. PBMCs were separated immediately by Lymphoprep density gradient centrifugation and were stained directly, without being cultured. To minimize batch effects, samples were stained and sorted in pairs, one healthy donor with one patient per experiment.

This clone came up a few times. It has no known antigen specificity. Base quality data are lacking; no much larger clone is found one base away. Study-wide findings and limitations: Because cDNA rather than genomic DNA was sequenced, highly expressing activated cells could have been over-represented, although no difference in activation and CD3 levels was found between groups. Shorter templates might be favored by PCR, yet because patient and control samples were amplified and corrected together, any such skew would affect both groups equally. At VDJ recombination sites, patients with type 1 diabetes made fewer insertions and deleted more nucleotides, a pattern implying thymic rearrangement abnormalities. Naive, central memory and regulatory TCRB repertoires appeared more similar among patients than among healthy donors. HLA sub-analyses involved small numbers of individuals, so any influence of HLA type on TCRB rearrangement remained unresolved. A moderate but significant shortening of TCRB CDR3 length was observed in type 1 diabetes patients in all four CD4+ subsets.

The High Capacity cDNA Reverse Transcription Kit was used to reverse transcribe all of the isolated RNA, meaning that expressed TCRB transcripts were what got sequenced. Deep immunoSEQ sequencing was performed on naive, central memory and regulatory T cell samples, with an average of about 4 million total reads per sample. Sorted cells were lysed in RLT buffer, and RNA was extracted using DNase-treated RNeasy Micro or Mini kits according to cell number. To prevent cross-contamination, every cell subset was processed on its own, while patient and healthy donor samples were processed together. The immunoSEQ multiplex PCR was used to amplify TCRB sequences from cDNA, yielding 87-bp fragments that span the CDR3 region. Sequencing of the amplicons was performed on the Illumina HiSeq platform. Concerning the study's data processing: PCR bias was computationally corrected using synthetic template baselines, reads within Hamming distance 2 were collapsed, and singletons that could not be merged were discarded. Reads were aligned against IMGT to assign V, D and J genes, CDR3 length and insertions or deletions at six rearrangement sites. Within each subset, clonotype counts were normalized to sorted cell number, and only after that were true diversity and Gini coefficients computed with the tcR R package. The overlap coefficient, calculated on TCRB nucleotide sequences, was used to measure repertoire sharing. TCRdb holds this immuneACCESS table with in-frame rearrangements only. Some clones are missing; in checked studies, unresolved V genes explain under half, and the rest has no known cause. For V, J and clone size, that table is used; D and trimming come from the DNA. The sample includes 310,000 or so clones, with 9.3% observed a single time. The ten largest make up roughly 1% of the sample.

The sequence came from a man aged 30 to 39 with type 1 diabetes. The sequence links TRBV15 to TRBJ2-5; TRBD2 could be the D gene, as 5 bases match. The sequenced sample consisted of central memory CD4+ T cells from blood. The DNA reads TGTGCCACCAGCAGAGATATCGGGGATCAAGAGACCCAGTACTTC. This translates into CATSRDIGDQETQYF. The CDR3 plus the reference TRBV15 and TRBJ2-5 genes for the other parts give the full variable domain: DAMVIQNPRYQVTQFGKPVTLSCSQTLNHNVMYWYQQKSSQAPKLLFHYYDKDFNNEADTPDNFQSRRPNTSFCFLDIRSPGLGDTAMYLCATSRDIGDQETQYFGPGTRLLVL.